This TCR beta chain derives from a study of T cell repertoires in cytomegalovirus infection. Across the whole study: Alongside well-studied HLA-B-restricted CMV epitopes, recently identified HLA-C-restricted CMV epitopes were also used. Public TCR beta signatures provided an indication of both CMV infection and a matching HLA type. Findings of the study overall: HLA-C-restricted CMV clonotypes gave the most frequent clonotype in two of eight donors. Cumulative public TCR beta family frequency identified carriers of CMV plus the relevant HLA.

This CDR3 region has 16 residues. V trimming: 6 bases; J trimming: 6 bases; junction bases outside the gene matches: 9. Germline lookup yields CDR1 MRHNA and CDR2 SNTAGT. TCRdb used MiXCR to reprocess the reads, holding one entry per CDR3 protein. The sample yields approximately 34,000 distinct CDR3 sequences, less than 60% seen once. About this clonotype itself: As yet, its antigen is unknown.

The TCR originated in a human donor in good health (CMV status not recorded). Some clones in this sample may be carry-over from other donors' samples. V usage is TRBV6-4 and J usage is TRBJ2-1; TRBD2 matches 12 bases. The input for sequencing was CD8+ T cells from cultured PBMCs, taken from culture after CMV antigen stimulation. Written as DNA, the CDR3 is TGTGCCAGCAGCGAGCCGGGACTAGCGGGCCCCAATGAGCAGTTCTTC. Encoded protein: CASSEPGLAGPNEQFF.